Sequencing of this T cell receptor beta chain was carried out in a study of siplizumab effects on memory and regulatory T cells (dated by TCRdb to about 2019). Regarding the complete study: The study looked at the effect of siplizumab, an anti-CD2 antibody, on alloreactive T-cell subsets in allogeneic mixed lymphocyte reactions made from human PBMCs.

CDR1 and CDR2, looked up from the germline V gene, are SGHDN and FVKESK. Measured from the cysteine to the phenylalanine, the CDR3 is 19 residues long. The only DNA kept is the CDR3, 57 bases in frame from the first base. Germline trimming amounts to 1 base on V and 1 base on J, with 14 as the count of junction bases outside the gene matches. What the work shows at the level of the full study, not this receptor alone: Because sequences below about 10^-5 frequency were poorly captured, only a minor fraction of alloreactive clones could be mapped to unstimulated subsets. Roughly 80-95% of proliferating CD4+ or CD8+ clones could not be assigned a naive or memory phenotype. No functional confirmation was obtained for the suppressive function of proliferating Tregs from siplizumab cultures. Unstimulated naive T cells appeared to be more diverse than memory T cells, and naive cells seemed to make a substantial contribution to the alloresponse. In reactions with siplizumab, an average of 68.8% of mappable alloreactive CD4+ clones were Treg-derived, compared with 26.9% in control reactions. Siplizumab significantly reduced the cumulative frequency of alloreactive sequences traceable to unstimulated CD4+ memory T cells.

With regard to this clone: Its antigen remains unidentified. Per-base quality was not reported, and no clone a single base away is much larger than it.

Sorted unstimulated T cells and proliferating T cells recovered from mixed lymphocyte reactions were subjected to TCRbeta CDR3 sequencing. Fresh whole blood from nine to eleven HLA-typed healthy donors was used to isolate PBMCs. To map where alloreactive clones came from, unstimulated CD4+ non-regulatory T cells were FACS-sorted. Library generation was performed with the immunoSEQ multiplex PCR assay. Each sample had roughly 90,000 TCR templates assayed by the deep sequencing platform. Genomic DNA extracted from sorted T cells was used for TCRbeta CDR3 sequencing. Turning to the authors' computational methods: The R programming language was used for clonal analysis of the TCRbeta CDR3 data. Alloreactive CD4+ and CD8+ clones were identified by comparing unstimulated samples to CFSE-low samples taken after the reaction. Regulatory or non-regulatory origin of alloreactive CD4+ clones was assigned by matching sequences to the sorted unstimulated Treg and non-Treg repertoires. The table comes from immuneACCESS by way of TCRdb, which keeps in-frame sequences with V and J called. Part of the clones is missing from these tables; in studies checked, under half for an unresolved V gene and the rest for unknown reasons. V and J calls and clone size are as listed in that table; D and trimming were resolved from the DNA. The sample table contains 75,000 to 100,000 clones; only one count was recorded for around 94% of them. The ten largest clones represent 1% to 1.5% of the sample.

The TCR sequence derives from a human donor in good health. The sequenced sample was non-Treg CD4+ T cells sorted from blood. What this sample's cell subset or site label stands for: FACS-sorted unstimulated CD4+ non-regulatory T cells. The V and J segments used are TRBV14 and TRBJ1-1, with 8 bases in between that match TRBD1. This receptor carries the CDR3 CASSQVFRQGLVGNTEAFF. The nucleotide sequence is given as TGTGCCAGCAGCCAAGTCTTCCGACAGGGGTTGGTTGGGAACACTGAAGCTTTCTTT.